This note documents a single T cell receptor beta chain sequence. The specificity of this receptor is unknown. The record has no base qualities; no much larger clone is one base away. The data were obtained in a study of sequential checkpoint blockade in melanoma (dated by TCRdb to between 2019 and 2020). Context from the whole study: In a 1:1 randomization, patients received either first-line nivolumab then ipilimumab (arm A) or ipilimumab then nivolumab (arm B). Maintenance nivolumab was given following each of the two trial sequences. Overall results and qualifications from the work: Validation of the response-prediction model combining TCR metrics and mutation burden is needed in larger, independent patient cohorts.

For this chain, trimming is 5 bases at the V end and 3 bases at the J end, and the number of junction bases without a gene match is 7. The germline V gene provides CDR1 SGHVS and CDR2 FQNEAQ. The CDR3 has 14 amino acids, counting the end cysteine and phenylalanine. Only CDR3 DNA remains: 42 bases, in frame from the first base. In light of the paper, this sample's treatment or condition label describes: randomized to nivolumab then ipilimumab (arm A) or the reverse (arm B). None of the patients in the trial had previously been given DNA-damaging chemotherapy. A FACS Aria II flow cytometer was used to sort live CD3+CD8+ cells that were negative for CD19 and CD56 from thawed PBMCs. CheckMate 064, a randomized, open-label phase II trial of sequential checkpoint blockade, was the source of the samples, all of which came from patients with melanoma. Peripheral blood mononuclear cells were collected by leukapheresis, purified using Ficoll-Paque, and frozen in human serum containing roughly 10% DMSO. Purity of sorted blood CD3+CD8+ cells was verified at >95% immediately after sorting, followed by DNA extraction.

The immunoSEQ Assay was used to immunosequence TCRbeta CDR3 regions from genomic DNA. Before high-throughput sequencing, the genomic DNA was amplified using bias-controlled multiplex PCR. On the study's bioinformatics: To quantify the absolute abundance of each unique TCRbeta CDR3 region, the sequences were collapsed and filtered. Clonality, defined as 1 minus Pielou's evenness, was calculated using productive rearrangements only. A previously published method was used to identify clones with significantly greater frequencies in on-treatment samples than in baseline samples. As stored in TCRdb, this immuneACCESS dataset retains in-frame rearrangements with V and J assigned. A fraction of the clones does not appear; measured against another copy, unresolved V genes explain less than half of the discrepancy, and the remainder lacks a known reason. D and trimming come from the DNA, and the V and J calls and clone size come from that table. Counted in this sample were some 19,000 clones; roughly 70% of them appeared once. About 12% of the sample is held by the ten biggest clonotypes.

The material sequenced was CD8+ T cells sorted from blood (inferred from file names), taken from a patient given nivolumab and ipilimumab in sequence. Here the chain combines TRBV7-8 and TRBJ2-7; 7 central bases correspond to TRBD1. This sequence was found in a human donor with melanoma. The sequence in DNA is TGTGCCAGCAGCCCAGGACAGGTTTTCTACGAGCAGTACTTC. Its translation is CASSPGQVFYEQYF.